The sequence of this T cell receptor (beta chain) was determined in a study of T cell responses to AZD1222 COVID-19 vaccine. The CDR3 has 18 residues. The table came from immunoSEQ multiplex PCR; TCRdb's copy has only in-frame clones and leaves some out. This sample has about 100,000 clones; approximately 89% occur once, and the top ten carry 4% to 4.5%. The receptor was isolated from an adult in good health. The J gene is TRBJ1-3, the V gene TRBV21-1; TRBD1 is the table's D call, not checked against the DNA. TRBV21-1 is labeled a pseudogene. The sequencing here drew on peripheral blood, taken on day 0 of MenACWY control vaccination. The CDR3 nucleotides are TGTGCCAGCACAAATAGGGGGCAGGTGGAATTCCCTGGAAACACCATATATTTT. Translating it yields CASTNRGQVEFPGNTIYF.